Listed below are T cell receptor beta chains from one sample, sequenced in a study of T cell responses to AZD1222 COVID-19 vaccine. Profiling relied on immunoSEQ multiplex PCR, and the TCRdb table lists in-frame clones only, not all of them. The profile covers 100,000 to 150,000 clones, with roughly 90% appearing a single time and 1.1% taken by the ten largest. This sample comprised peripheral blood, obtained on day 0 of AZD1222 vaccination. These receptors originate from an adult in good health. The CDR3 runs from the conserved cysteine through the conserved F or W. The order of the fields is clone size, J gene, D gene, V gene, CDR3 protein, CDR3 DNA. A D gene is named only where the DNA matches it firmly. The size field is filled for only some rows; it gives once, few, many or a size class.

>NA|TRBJ1-3|NA|TRBV9
CASSVEVGVGGNTIYF
TGTGCCAGCAGCGTAGAGGTGGGGGTCGGAGGAAACACCATATATTTT
>NA|TRBJ2-7|TRBD2|TRBV4-2
CASSQLGVAGGEIFYEQYF
TGTGCCAGCAGCCAACTTGGAGTAGCGGGAGGGGAGATTTTCTACGAGCAGTACTTC
>NA|TRBJ2-5|TRBD2|TRBV7-3
CASSLSGRALGETQYF
TGTGCCAGCAGCTTAAGCGGGAGGGCATTAGGAGAGACCCAGTACTTC
>NA|TRBJ2-2|TRBD2|TRBV9
CASSAMSSGGNTGELFF
TGTGCCAGCAGCGCTATGAGTAGCGGGGGGAACACCGGGGAGCTGTTTTTT
>once|TRBJ2-7|NA|TRBV6-2/TRBV6-3
CASSYSTRREQYF
TGTGCCAGCAGTTACTCTACTAGGCGCGAGCAGTACTTC
>NA|TRBJ2-7|NA|TRBV27
CASSFGRTYEQYF
TGTGCCAGCAGTTTTGGACGTACCTACGAGCAGTACTTC
>NA|TRBJ2-7|NA|TRBV29-1
CSASTGTFYEQYF
TGCAGCGCCTCAACAGGGACCTTCTACGAGCAGTACTTC
>NA|TRBJ1-5|TRBD1|TRBV7-8
CASSPRGDRSNQPQHF
TGTGCCAGCAGCCCTAGGGGGGACAGGAGCAATCAGCCCCAGCATTTT
>NA|TRBJ2-3|TRBD1|TRBV27
CASSPGQSRYTDTQYF
TGTGCCAGCAGCCCGGGACAGAGCAGATACACAGATACGCAGTATTTT
>NA|TRBJ2-3|TRBD2|TRBV7-9
CASSLRGGDTQYF
TGTGCCAGCAGCTTACGGGGGGGAGATACGCAGTATTTT
>NA|TRBJ1-4|NA|TRBV2
CASKYGGLGEKLFF
TGTGCCAGCAAGTACGGGGGGCTGGGGGAAAAACTGTTTTTT
>once|TRBJ2-3|NA|TRBV27
CASSRWGYAQYF
TGTGCCAGCAGCCGGTGGGGGTATGCGCAGTATTTT
>NA|TRBJ2-7|NA|TRBV3-1/TRBV3-2
CASSQVGLSYEQYF
TGTGCCAGCAGCCAAGTCGGGCTTTCCTACGAGCAGTACTTC
>NA|TRBJ1-3|TRBD1|TRBV2
CASSPDRSGNTIYF
TGTGCCAGCAGCCCGGACAGGAGTGGAAACACCATATATTTT
>NA|TRBJ2-7|TRBD1|TRBV10-3
CATKDRGGLGVSYEQYF
TGTGCCACCAAGGACAGGGGTGGACTAGGCGTTTCCTACGAGCAGTACTTC
>NA|TRBJ1-2|TRBD1|TRBV7-9
CASSFERRTGGATNYGYTF
TGTGCCAGCAGTTTCGAACGGCGGACAGGGGGCGCTACTAACTATGGCTACACCTTC
>NA|TRBJ2-7|NA|TRBV5-1
CASSPAGSYEQYF
TGCGCCAGCAGCCCCGCCGGCTCCTACGAGCAGTACTTC
>NA|TRBJ2-5|NA|TRBV27
CASSRLRQETQYF
TGTGCCAGCAGTCGACTACGCCAAGAGACCCAGTACTTC
>NA|TRBJ2-2|TRBD2|TRBV14
CASSPWTSENTGELFF
TGTGCCAGCAGCCCATGGACTAGCGAGAACACCGGGGAGCTGTTTTTT
>NA|TRBJ2-3|TRBD2|TRBV18
CASSPPLAGGTQYF
TGTGCCAGCTCACCACCGCTAGCGGGGGGTACGCAGTATTTT
>NA|TRBJ2-3|NA|TRBV6-2/TRBV6-3
CASSYSRSTDTQYF
TGTGCCAGCAGTTACTCGCGCAGCACAGATACGCAGTATTTT
>NA|TRBJ2-7|NA|TRBV14
CASSQADRLSSYEQYF
TGTGCCAGCAGCCAAGCCGACAGGCTGAGCTCCTACGAGCAGTACTTC
>NA|TRBJ2-7|TRBD2|TRBV30
CAWRLAGAYEQYF
TGTGCCTGGAGACTAGCGGGAGCCTACGAGCAGTACTTC
>NA|TRBJ2-7|NA|TRBV20-1
CSARQDEQYF
TGCAGTGCTAGGCAGGACGAGCAGTACTTC
>NA|TRBJ1-3|NA|TRBV11-2
CASSFSLSPSPISGNTIYF
TGTGCCAGCAGCTTCTCCTTGTCTCCCTCGCCTATCTCTGGAAACACCATATATTTT
>NA|TRBJ2-1|TRBD1|TRBV13
CASSLRRTGDNEQFF
TGTGCCAGCAGCTTACGGAGGACAGGGGACAATGAGCAGTTCTTC
>NA|TRBJ2-1|NA|TRBV7-9
CASSFRTVYNEQFF
TGTGCCAGCAGCTTTCGGACAGTTTACAATGAGCAGTTCTTC
>NA|TRBJ1-4|TRBD1|TRBV6-5
CASSFSLTGEEKLFF
TGTGCCAGCAGTTTCTCACTGACAGGGGAAGAAAAACTGTTTTTT